The rows below give T cell receptor beta chains drawn from one sample of a study of blood T cell repertoires in COVID-19. Only in-frame clones appear in the TCRdb table, and some are missing; sequencing was by immunoSEQ multiplex PCR. Among under 65,000 clones listed, under 95% were seen once. Sequenced input: peripheral blood. These receptors were collected from a man aged 45-60 years with acute or convalescent COVID-19. CDR3s include the opening cysteine and the closing phenylalanine or tryptophan. A D gene is named only where the DNA matches it firmly. Size is stated for part of the rows, as once, few or many counts, or as a class when the clone is expanded.

CASSFNQDRSLETQYF | TGTGCCAGCAGCTTCAACCAGGACAGGTCCTTAGAGACCCAGTACTTC | TRBD1 | TRBV11-2 | . | TRBJ2-5
CASSLGGGTYEQYF | TGTGCCAGCAGCTTGGGTGGGGGCACCTACGAGCAGTACTTC | . | TRBV5-4 | once | TRBJ2-7
CASSDGTLQETQYF | TGTGCCAGCAGTGACGGGACTCTCCAAGAGACCCAGTACTTC | . | TRBV2 | . | TRBJ2-5
CATSRDDVGGAGQPQHF | TGTGCCACCAGCAGAGATGACGTAGGGGGCGCGGGACAGCCCCAGCATTTT | TRBD1 | TRBV15 | . | TRBJ1-5
CASSLKPQGLAVPSSYNEQFF | TGTGCCAGCAGCCTTAAACCCCAGGGACTAGCGGTTCCGAGCTCCTACAATGAGCAGTTCTTC | TRBD2 | TRBV3-1/TRBV3-2 | . | TRBJ2-1
CASSFTVKGAFF | TGTGCCAGCAGTTTCACCGTTAAGGGGGCTTTCTTT | . | TRBV28 | . | TRBJ1-1
CASRAFGTDTQYF | TGTGCCAGCAGGGCTTTTGGCACAGATACGCAGTATTTT | . | TRBV6-5 | . | TRBJ2-3
CASSLGGFGELFF | TGTGCCAGCAGCTTAGGGGGCTTCGGGGAGCTGTTTTTT | . | TRBV7-2 | . | TRBJ2-2
CASSLAVFGYEQYF | TGTGCCAGCAGCTTAGCAGTCTTCGGGTACGAGCAGTACTTC | . | TRBV7-2 | . | TRBJ2-7
CASRGQGAGETQYF | TGTGCCAGTAGAGGTCAGGGGGCTGGAGAGACCCAGTACTTC | TRBD1 | TRBV19 | . | TRBJ2-5
CASRSFTGKANEKLFF | TGTGCAAGTCGCTCCTTTACGGGGAAAGCTAATGAAAAACTGTTTTTT | . | TRBV12-2 | . | TRBJ1-4
CASSLGVVAGGGGYTF | TGTGCCAGCAGCTTGGGCGTTGTGGCGGGGGGCGGAGGCTACACCTTC | . | TRBV5-5 | once | TRBJ1-2